One and the same sample provided the 22 T cell receptor beta chains below, sequenced in a study of blood T cell repertoires in COVID-19. The repertoire was sequenced with immunoSEQ multiplex PCR; TCRdb's copy has only in-frame clones and lacks some. The sample yields some 490,000 clones, approximately 90% seen once. The sample was PBMCs or T cells enriched from blood (not recorded which). The origin of the receptors is a woman aged 55-70 years who had recovered from COVID-19.

The chain carries TRBV7-6 and TRBJ1-2, with 11 bases lining up with TRBD1. The CDR3 is 15 residues long. CDR1 and CDR2 from the germline V gene are SGHVS and FNYEAQ. The junction had 7 bases not matched to a gene; V was cut back by 4 bases and J by 6 bases. CDR3 loop: CASSSRTGGADGYTF. CDR3 bases: TGTGCCAGCAGCTCCAGGACAGGGGGCGCGGATGGCTACACCTTC.

This chain uses TRBV13 with TRBJ2-2; 13 bases fit TRBD2. Germline CDR1 PRHDT, CDR2 FYEKMQ (reference sequence). The ends lost 5 bases at V and 5 bases at J; junction bases unmatched: 17. The CDR3 totals 20 residues. As DNA, the CDR3 is TGTGCCAGCAGCGGTCGACCCACTAGCGGGGGGGCGGTCGAGACCGGGGAGCTGTTTTTT. Protein sequence: CASSGRPTSGGAVETGELFF.

The CDR3 loop reads CASSERGGSGEQFF. The CDR3 DNA is TGTGCCAGCAGCGAGCGGGGGGGCTCGGGAGAGCAGTTCTTC. The J gene is TRBJ2-1, the V gene TRBV2, with 10 bases lining up with TRBD2. CDR3 length: 14 amino acids. Trimming took 6 bases from V and 10 from J; bases not matched to a gene: 9. CDR1 SNHLY and CDR2 FYNNEI come from the germline V gene.

This chain joins TRBV6-1 and TRBJ2-3; weak D call: TRBD1 (6 bases). The CDR3 spans 18 residues. In germline, CDR1 is MNHNS, CDR2 SASEGT. Trimming stripped 0 bases from V and 8 bases from J, with 24 bases between. The chain's CDR3 is CASSEASSGTPLQGTQYF. The CDR3, as DNA: TGTGCCAGCAGTGAAGCCTCTTCCGGGACACCCCTCCAAGGTACGCAGTATTTT.

This chain links TRBV7-9 with TRBJ1-5, with 8 bases matching TRBD1. This CDR3 is built from 13 residues. The germline V gene has CDR1 SEHNR and CDR2 FQNEAQ (reference sequence). The J segment lost 7 bases and the V segment lost 4 bases, leaving 3 bases of the junction unmatched. This CDR3 reads CASSSGGRQPQHF. The CDR3 DNA reads TGTGCCAGCAGCTCAGGGGGCCGGCAGCCCCAGCATTTT. Looking up the rest from reference TRBV7-9 and TRBJ1-5 gives the full variable domain: DTGVSQNPRHKITKRGQNVTFRCDPISEHNRLYWYRQTLGQGPEFLTYFQNEAQLEKSRLLSDRFSAERPKGSFSTLEIQRTEQGDSAMYLCASSSGGRQPQHFGDGTRLSIL.

V gene TRBV6-5 combines with J gene TRBJ2-1; 12 bases line up with TRBD2. After removal of 1 base from V and 10 bases from J, the junction contained 8 bases not matched to a gene. The CDR3 has 16 amino acids. Germline values: CDR1 MNHEY, CDR2 SVGAGI. CDR3 sequence reads: CASSYFPSGGAHEQFF. The CDR3 nucleotides are TGTGCCAGCAGTTACTTCCCTAGCGGGGGGGCCCACGAGCAGTTCTTC.

The chain links TRBV19 to TRBJ2-3; 10 bases map to TRBD2. The CDR3 sequence is 16 residues long. The ends lost 0 bases at V and 4 bases at J; junction bases unmatched: 4. Per germline, CDR1 LNHDA and CDR2 SQIVND (reference sequence). In DNA form, the CDR3 reads TGTGCCAGTAGTATAGAGGGACTAGCGCATCCAGATACGCAGTATTTT. This sequence encodes CASSIEGLAHPDTQYF. Full variable domain (missing parts from reference TRBV19 and TRBJ2-3): DGGITQSPKYLFRKEGQNVTLSCEQNLNHDAMYWYRQDPGQGLRLIYYSQIVNDFQKGDIAEGYSVSREKKESFPLTVTSAQKNPTAFYLCASSIEGLAHPDTQYFGPGTRLTVL.

This chain links TRBV12-3 or TRBV12-4 with TRBJ1-2, with D tentatively TRBD1 (5 bases). The CDR3 loop spans 13 amino acids. Trimming took 3 bases from V and 5 from J, leaving 10 bases between them. The CDR3 is CASSFWGDYGYTF. The CDR3 DNA reads TGTGCCAGCAGTTTCTGGGGGGATTATGGCTACACCTTC.

The chain links TRBV10-3 to TRBJ1-5; tentative D call: TRBD1 (5 bases). Trimming shortened V by 2 bases and J by 11 bases, and 22 bases separated the two germline ends. Germline CDR1 reads ENHRY; CDR2 reads SYGVKD. CDR3 size: 16 residues. The CDR3: CAISEGGDGDIRAQHF. The CDR3 region has the DNA TGTGCCATCAGTGAGGGGGGGGACGGCGATATTAGGGCCCAGCATTTT.

This clone was detected a few times. The chain carries TRBV2 and TRBJ1-4; D may be TRBD1 (6 bases). Germline-derived CDR1 and CDR2 are SNHLY and FYNNEI. This CDR3 has 14 amino acids. The V end was cut by 6 bases, the J end by 1 base, with 9 bases between. CDR3 region: CASREDRTNEKLFF. In DNA, the CDR3 is TGTGCCAGCAGGGAGGACAGAACTAATGAAAAACTGTTTTTT.

This clone was seen just once. The chain links TRBV4-2 to TRBJ1-4; D gene unclear. Germline values: CDR1 LGHNA, CDR2 YNFKEQ. The ends were cut back, 0 bases at V and 8 bases at J, with 13 bases in the middle. The CDR3 covers 15 residues. The CDR3 region is CASSQDWQVWEKLFF. The CDR3, as DNA: TGTGCCAGCAGCCAAGATTGGCAGGTTTGGGAAAAACTGTTTTTT.

V gene TRBV19 combines with J gene TRBJ1-2; tentatively, D is TRBD1 (6 bases). This CDR3 has 14 amino acids. Trimming stripped 3 bases from V and 6 bases from J, with 14 bases between. The germline CDR1 and CDR2 sequences are LNHDA and SQIVND (reference sequence). CDR3 nucleotide sequence: TGTGCCAGTAGTATCCCCTTGGGGGCCCATGGCTACACCTTC. This translates into CASSIPLGAHGYTF.

This clone came up once. This chain links TRBV5-6 with TRBJ1-2; 10 positions match TRBD1. There are 15 residues in the CDR3. Germline lookup yields CDR1 SGHDT and CDR2 YYEEEE. V trimming: 4 bases; J trimming: 1 base; junction bases outside the gene matches: 4. DNA of the CDR3: TGTGCCAGCAGCCCGACAGGGGGCCTTAACTATGGCTACACCTTC. Amino acid sequence: CASSPTGGLNYGYTF.

The chain recombines TRBV2 with TRBJ1-2, with 8 bases identical to TRBD1. Losses at the gene ends were 5 bases for V and 2 bases for J; bases not matched to a gene: 4. This CDR3 is 14 amino acids long. Germline values: CDR1 SNHLY, CDR2 FYNNEI. The CDR3 here is CASSRTGINYGYTF. In nucleotides, the CDR3 is TGTGCCAGCAGTCGGACAGGGATCAACTATGGCTACACCTTC.

This chain uses TRBV11-2 with TRBJ1-6, with a tentative D call TRBD1 (6 bases). Per germline, CDR1 SGHAT and CDR2 FQNNGV. The CDR3 spans 16 residues. Trimming stripped 6 bases from V and 0 bases from J, with 12 bases between. CDR3 protein: CASSGDRSSYNSPLHF. The CDR3 bases are TGTGCCAGCAGTGGTGACAGGAGCTCCTATAATTCACCCCTCCACTTT.

The chain carries TRBV14 and TRBJ1-1; 7 bases agree with TRBD1. Germline values: CDR1 SGHDN, CDR2 FVKESK. The CDR3 has 15 residues. V shed 4 bases and J 1 base; nucleotides not matched to a gene: 6. CDR3 in DNA: TGTGCCAGCAGCCTATCCGACAGGGCGAACACTGAAGCTTTCTTT. As protein: CASSLSDRANTEAFF.

The chain links TRBV5-5 to TRBJ1-5; 8 bases map to TRBD1. V dropped 3 bases and J dropped 6; count of bases not matched to a gene: 8. The V gene's germline CDR1 is SGHKS and CDR2 YYEKEE (reference sequence). There are 15 residues in the CDR3. The CDR3 reads CASSSVDRAGQPQHF. The CDR3 region has the DNA TGTGCCAGCAGCTCGGTGGACAGGGCCGGTCAGCCCCAGCATTTT. The full variable domain, in which reference TRBV5-5 and TRBJ1-5 provide the parts outside the CDR3, is DAGVTQSPTHLIKTRGQQVTLRCSPISGHKSVSWYQQVLGQGPQFIFQYYEKEERGRGNFPDRFSARQFPNYSSELNVNALLLGDSALYLCASSSVDRAGQPQHFGDGTRLSIL.

The J gene is TRBJ2-7, the V gene TRBV23-1, with D possibly being TRBD1 (6 bases). TRBV23-1 belongs to the ORF category, with a function that is uncertain. The CDR3 totals 15 residues. V lost 4 bases to trimming and J lost 2 bases, with 15 bases between them. CDR3 bases: TGCGCCAGCAGTCGAGGACAGAGCCATACCTACGAGCAGTACGTC. It translates to CASSRGQSHTYEQYV.

A note on this clone: One end of the junction does not line up with germline, which may come from a read error. The rearrangement links TRBV4-2 to TRBJ1-1, with D possibly TRBD1 on 5 matching bases. Looked up from germline, CDR1 is LGHNA and CDR2 is YNFKEQ. The CDR3 is 14 amino acids. The CDR3 DNA follows: TGTGCCAGCAGCCAAAGGAAGGGGAACGCTGAAGCTTTCTTT. As protein: CASSQRKGNAEAFF.

V is TRBV7-9 and J is TRBJ1-1; TRBD1 aligns across 7 bases. The germline gives CDR1 SEHNR, CDR2 FQNEAQ (reference sequence). This CDR3 is built from 15 residues. V trimming: 5 bases; J trimming: 2 bases; junction bases outside the gene matches: 8. CDR3 loop: CASSNLQGPNTEAFF. In nucleotides, the CDR3 is TGTGCCAGCAGCAACCTACAGGGGCCCAACACTGAAGCTTTCTTT.

The V gene is TRBV27, the J gene TRBJ2-2; unclear D gene. CDR3 length: 14 amino acids. Germline CDR1 reads MNHEY; CDR2 reads SMNVEV (reference sequence). V dropped 3 bases and J dropped 4 bases, with 9 bases sitting between them. The CDR3 here is CASSFKLTTGELFF. The CDR3 DNA follows: TGTGCCAGCAGTTTTAAGCTCACCACCGGGGAGCTGTTTTTT.

The rearrangement uses TRBV28 and TRBJ1-1; TRBD1 matches 8 bases. CDR3 length: 15 residues. Trimming removed 6 bases from V and 3 bases from J; junction bases left unmatched: 9. Germline CDR1 is MDHEN and CDR2 is SYDVKM. The CDR3 DNA reads TGTGCCAGCAGACCCGGACAGGGTGGGTACACTGAAGCTTTCTTT. It yields the protein CASRPGQGGYTEAFF.